This T cell receptor beta chain came from a study of response to subunit inactivated influenza vaccine. Study-level points and caveats: A suggestion made by the authors is that each seasonal influenza vaccination recruits few new T cells.

This clonotype was observed a handful of times. Its antigen is unidentified. TCRdb re-analysed the RT-PCR reads in MiXCR, keeping a single row per CDR3 protein. The sample holds hundreds of thousands of distinct CDR3 sequences, 10% to 15% seen once. CDR1 is SSHAT and CDR2 is FNYEAQ in the germline V gene (reference sequence). The CDR3 has 15 amino acids. The V and J ends lost 4 bases and 4 bases respectively, with 14 bases between them. This chain uses TRBV7-7 with TRBJ2-1; D is unresolved. Sequences were derived from PBMCs from blood, sampled on the day of vaccination. This receptor was identified in a middle-aged man who received an inactivated influenza vaccine. In nucleotides, the CDR3 is TGTGCCAGCAGCTATTCGCACGAGCCGTACAATGAGCAGTTCTTC. It codes for CASSYSHEPYNEQFF.